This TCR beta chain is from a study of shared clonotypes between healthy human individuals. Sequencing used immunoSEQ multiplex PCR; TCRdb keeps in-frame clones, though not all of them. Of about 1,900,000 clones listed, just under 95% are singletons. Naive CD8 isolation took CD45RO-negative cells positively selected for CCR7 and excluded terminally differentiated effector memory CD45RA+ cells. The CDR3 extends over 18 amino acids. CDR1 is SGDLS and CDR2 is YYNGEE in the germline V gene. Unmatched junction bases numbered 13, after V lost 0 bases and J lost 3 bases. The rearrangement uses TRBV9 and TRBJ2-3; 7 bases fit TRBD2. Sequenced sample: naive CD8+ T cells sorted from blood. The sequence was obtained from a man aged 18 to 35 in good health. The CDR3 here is CASSVAGLGAGLTDTQYF. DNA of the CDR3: TGTGCCAGCAGCGTAGCGGGTTTAGGAGCGGGATTAACAGATACGCAGTATTTT.